One and the same sample provided the 27 T cell receptor beta chains below, sequenced in a study of technical replicates of blood from a handful of donors. Sequencing was performed with immunoSEQ multiplex PCR; in TCRdb, only in-frame clones are kept and a portion is missing. The table includes some 87,000 clones, 85% to 95% detected once. Specimen: T cells isolated from PBMCs. Source of these receptors: a human donor in good health.

The CDR3 coding sequence is TGTGCCAGCAGTCCTGGGACAGGTTCTGGCTACACCTTC. Residues: CASSPGTGSGYTF. J is TRBJ1-2 and V is TRBV27; 8 bases match TRBD1. V gave up 5 bases and J gave up 7 bases; unmatched junction bases: 6. CDR3 size: 13 residues. The germline V gene encodes CDR1 MNHEY and CDR2 SMNVEV (reference sequence).

J is TRBJ2-1 and V is TRBV28; D gene uncertain. This CDR3 comprises 13 residues. V shed 3 bases and J shed 8 bases, with 11 bases lying between them. CDR1 and CDR2 (germline): MDHEN, SYDVKM. CDR3 in amino acids: CASSFYSVHEQFF. In DNA form, the CDR3 reads TGTGCCAGCAGTTTTTACTCCGTCCATGAGCAGTTCTTC.

This clone was counted once. V is TRBV5-4 and J is TRBJ2-7; no definite D call. The CDR3 sequence is 13 residues long. Germline assignment: CDR1 SGHNT and CDR2 YYREEE (reference sequence). V lost 0 bases to trimming and J lost 2 bases, with 6 bases between them. For the CDR3, the DNA is TGTGCCAGCAGCTTGGGCGGTACCTACGAGCAGTACTTC. Residues: CASSLGGTYEQYF.

J is TRBJ2-7 and V is TRBV7-3, with D possibly matching TRBD2 (6 bases). Trimming cost V 3 bases and J 3 bases, with 12 bases left between them. The CDR3 is 14 amino acids. The germline CDR1 and CDR2 sequences are SGHTA and FQGTGA. The CDR3 here is CASSFGGGGYEQYF. The CDR3 DNA reads TGTGCCAGCAGCTTTGGGGGAGGTGGCTACGAGCAGTACTTC.

Comment on this clone: Other DNA sequences of this sample code for an identical CDR3. This sequence joins TRBV6-5 and TRBJ1-1; D uncertain. The CDR3 covers 14 residues. Trimming took off 0 bases at V and 1 base at J, with 6 bases between the two ends. Germline V gene sequence: CDR1 MNHEY, CDR2 SVGAGI. The chain's CDR3 is CASSYSRGNTEAFF. CDR3 DNA: TGTGCCAGCAGTTACTCGCGAGGGAACACTGAAGCTTTCTTT.

The J gene is TRBJ2-1, the V gene TRBV11-2; 10 bases are shared with TRBD2. The CDR3 runs to 19 residues. Germline V CDR1 and CDR2: SGHAT, FQNNGV. V was clipped by 4 bases and J by 1 base; unmatched bases: 13. Here the CDR3 DNA reads TGTGCCAGCAGCTCACTCCAGCGGGAGGGCCCCACGTCCTACAATGAGCAGTTCTTC. It yields the protein CASSSLQREGPTSYNEQFF.

The chain carries TRBV15 and TRBJ2-4; TRBD1 might be the D (5 bases). This CDR3 spans 19 amino acids. CDR1 is LNHNV, CDR2 YYDKDF, per germline (reference sequence). Trimming shortened V by 0 bases and J by 10 bases, and 28 bases separated the two germline ends. The CDR3 protein is CATSRDKDHLGQGKRIQYF. The DNA of the CDR3 is TGTGCCACCAGCAGAGATAAAGATCACCTTGGGCAGGGCAAAAGGATTCAGTACTTC.

The chain uses TRBV4-1 and TRBJ2-1; 12 bases are a match to TRBD2. V shed 4 bases and J 6 bases; nucleotides not matched to a gene: 10. CDR1 and CDR2 (germline): MGHRA, YSYEKL. The CDR3 consists of 17 residues. The CDR3 DNA follows: TGCGCCAGCAGCCTCCGACTTGGACTAGCGGGGTCCAATGAGCAGTTCTTC. Translating it yields CASSLRLGLAGSNEQFF.

The rearrangement uses TRBV18 and TRBJ2-7; D not certain. The V and J ends lost 3 bases and 6 bases respectively, with 15 bases between them. CDR1 and CDR2 from the germline V gene are KGHSH and LQKENI. The CDR3 length is 14 residues. This chain's CDR3 is CASSPQQPSGEQYF. The DNA for the CDR3 is TGTGCCAGCTCACCGCAACAGCCAAGTGGCGAGCAGTACTTC.

The V and J genes are TRBV5-1 and TRBJ2-7, with D uncertain. Germline CDR1 is SGHRS and CDR2 is YFSETQ. The CDR3 contains 12 residues. V lost 1 base to trimming and J lost 4 bases, with 6 bases between them. The CDR3 coding sequence is TGCGCCAGCAGCTTGTACAGTTACGAGCAGTACTTC. It encodes CASSLYSYEQYF.

This rearrangement joins TRBV5-1 to TRBJ2-1; 9 bases are a match to TRBD2. CDR1 is SGHRS, CDR2 YFSETQ, per germline. This CDR3 is 15 amino acids long. V lost 4 bases, J lost 6 bases, and 8 bases stayed unmatched. The CDR3 spells CASSARAAGGNEQFF. CDR3 sequence (DNA): TGCGCCAGCAGCGCCCGAGCAGCGGGAGGCAATGAGCAGTTCTTC. The full variable domain, with the rest looked up from reference TRBV5-1 and TRBJ2-1, is KAGVTQTPRYLIKTRGQQVTLSCSPISGHRSVSWYQQTPGQGLQFLFEYFSETQRNKGNFPGRFSGRQFSNSRSEMNVSTLELGDSALYLCASSARAAGGNEQFFGPGTRLTVL.

The chain uses TRBV18 and TRBJ2-1; 7 bases are shared with TRBD2. Germline trimming cut 1 base from V and 0 bases from J; bases unmatched to any gene: 3. Looked up from germline, CDR1 is KGHSH and CDR2 is LQKENI. The CDR3 loop spans 16 amino acids. CDR3 amino acids: CASSPREGYSYNEQFF. In DNA form, the CDR3 reads TGTGCCAGCTCACCACGGGAGGGCTACTCCTACAATGAGCAGTTCTTC.

The chain joins TRBV27 to TRBJ1-5, with D possibly TRBD1 on 5 matching bases. CDR1 is MNHEY and CDR2 is SMNVEV in the germline V gene (reference sequence). The CDR3 is 17 amino acids. Trimming took 6 bases from V and 2 from J, leaving 20 bases between them. In nucleotides, the CDR3 is TGTGCCAGCAGGCGGACAAGTCGCCCCCTGGGCAATCAGCCCCAGCATTTT. It specifies CASRRTSRPLGNQPQHF.

Here the CDR3 DNA reads TGCGCCAGCAGCCAAGCCCAAAGGGGGCTCGGATACAATGAGCAGTTCTTC. Protein: CASSQAQRGLGYNEQFF. The gene calls are TRBV4-1 and TRBJ2-1; 7 bases agree with TRBD1. V shed 1 base and J 4 bases; nucleotides not matched to a gene: 10. The germline gives CDR1 MGHRA, CDR2 YSYEKL. There are 17 residues in the CDR3.

The chain combines TRBV25-1 with TRBJ2-1; 9 bases line up with TRBD2. The V and J ends lost 4 bases and 8 bases, in that order; junction bases with no gene match: 3. There are 13 residues in the CDR3. CDR1 and CDR2 (germline): MGHDK, SYGVNS. This CDR3 is CASSVGLAYEQFF. CDR3 DNA: TGTGCCAGCAGTGTGGGACTAGCCTATGAGCAGTTCTTC.

This chain uses TRBV30 with TRBJ2-3; D possibly corresponds to TRBD1 (5 bases). This CDR3 is 16 amino acids long. From germline, CDR1 is GTSNPN and CDR2 SVGIG (reference sequence). The V gene lost 2 bases and the J gene lost 2 bases, with 17 bases spanning the gap. The CDR3 spells CAWSPRGRPATDTQYF. CDR3 sequence (DNA): TGTGCCTGGAGTCCAAGGGGCCGGCCAGCCACAGATACGCAGTATTTT.

The CDR3 spells CASSFSMDSAEAFF. The CDR3 bases are TGTGCCAGCAGTTTCAGTATGGACAGCGCTGAAGCTTTCTTT. This sequence joins TRBV27 and TRBJ1-1; D perhaps matches TRBD1 (6 bases). Trimming removed 3 bases from V and 6 bases from J, with 14 bases in between. The germline gives CDR1 MNHEY, CDR2 SMNVEV (reference sequence). CDR3 size: 14 residues.

This clone has only a few counts. This rearrangement joins TRBV19 to TRBJ1-3; TRBD1 might be the D (5 bases). In germline, CDR1 is LNHDA, CDR2 SQIVND (reference sequence). With 7 bases removed from V and 4 bases from J, the gap between germline ends came to 14 bases. This CDR3 region has 14 residues. CDR3 coding DNA: TGTGCCAGTACCAAGGGGTTCTTCGGAAACACCATATATTTT. It specifies CASTKGFFGNTIYF.

The V call is TRBV19, the J call TRBJ2-1; 7 bases align to TRBD2. The V gene end was trimmed by 3 bases and the J gene end by 0 bases; junction bases not matched to a gene: 2. The CDR3 is 15 amino acids. Germline V gene lookup returns CDR1 LNHDA and CDR2 SQIVND (reference sequence). This CDR3 is CASSMERGSYNEQFF. In DNA, the CDR3 is TGTGCCAGTAGTATGGAGCGGGGCTCCTACAATGAGCAGTTCTTC.

This clone has only one observation. This chain links TRBV28 with TRBJ2-7, with D unclear. V was pared by 3 bases and J by 2 bases, with 8 bases between. This CDR3 contains 13 residues. Per the germline V gene, CDR1 is MDHEN and CDR2 is SYDVKM. The CDR3 spells CASSFSQAYEQYF. CDR3 coding DNA: TGTGCCAGCAGTTTCAGTCAGGCCTACGAGCAGTACTTC.

The V gene is TRBV11-3, the J gene TRBJ2-3, with TRBD2 as a possible D gene (6 bases). This CDR3 comprises 14 residues. CDR1 is SGHNT, CDR2 YENEEA, per germline. V was trimmed by 2 bases and J by 6 bases, leaving 12 bases between them. The CDR3 nucleotides are TGTGCCAGCAGCTTAAGACTAGAAATGGATACGCAGTATTTT. Amino acids: CASSLRLEMDTQYF.

The DNA of the CDR3 is TGTGCTAGTGGTTTGCCGAATTCACAGGGTCGCGGCTACACCTTC. It encodes CASGLPNSQGRGYTF. The chain carries TRBV12-5 and TRBJ1-2, with TRBD1 as a possible D gene (6 bases). This CDR3 region has 15 residues. Germline V gene data show CDR1 as LGHNT and CDR2 as FRNRAP. Trimming stripped 2 bases from V and 8 bases from J, with 18 bases between.

This clone was seen a single time. V is TRBV4-3 and J is TRBJ2-2; D is uncertain. The CDR3 sequence is 15 residues long. The germline V and J ends were trimmed by 0 bases and 1 base, with 6 bases remaining between them. Germline V gene data show CDR1 as LGHNA and CDR2 as YSLEER. The CDR3 sequence: CASSQEALNTGELFF. The CDR3 bases are TGCGCCAGCAGCCAAGAGGCATTGAACACCGGGGAGCTGTTTTTT.

This chain joins TRBV29-1 and TRBJ2-1; D not certain. CDR3 length: 12 amino acids. Trimming stripped 3 bases from V and 1 base from J, with 4 bases between. Germline loops: CDR1 SQVTM, CDR2 ANQGSEA. CDR3 amino acids: CSVDSSYNEQFF. CDR3 coding DNA: TGCAGCGTTGACAGTTCCTACAATGAGCAGTTCTTC.

The table lists this clone with a count of one. The rearrangement uses TRBV28 and TRBJ2-7, with a weak D call TRBD1 (6 bases). V lost 5 bases, J lost 2 bases, and 16 bases lay in between. This CDR3 has 15 residues. Germline CDR1 MDHEN, CDR2 SYDVKM. CDR3 in DNA: TGTGCCAGCAGTATCAGGGGTGCAGTGCCCTACGAGCAGTACTTC. Its translation: CASSIRGAVPYEQYF. Using reference TRBV28 and TRBJ2-7 for the parts outside the CDR3, the full variable domain is DVKVTQSSRYLVKRTGEKVFLECVQDMDHENMFWYRQDPGLGLRLIYFSYDVKMKEKGDIPEGYSVSREKKERFSLILESASTNQTSMYLCASSIRGAVPYEQYFGPGTRLTVT.

The chain links TRBV28 to TRBJ1-5; D is perhaps TRBD1 (6 bases). Trimming removed 6 bases from V and 7 bases from J, with 16 bases in between. CDR3 length equals 14 residues. The germline V gene has CDR1 MDHEN and CDR2 SYDVKM. CDR3 coding DNA: TGTGCCAGCAGAAGAACAGGGTGGGGCCAGCCCCAGCATTTT. Protein sequence: CASRRTGWGQPQHF.

The chain employs TRBV30 and TRBJ1-1; 7 positions agree with TRBD1. The CDR3 totals 13 residues. V lost 7 bases, J lost 4 bases, and 9 bases stayed unmatched. The germline V gene encodes CDR1 GTSNPN and CDR2 SVGIG (reference sequence). CDR3 protein: CAFHRGPGTEAFF. In nucleotides, the CDR3 is TGTGCCTTCCACAGGGGCCCGGGCACTGAAGCTTTCTTT. Using reference TRBV30 and TRBJ1-1 for the parts outside the CDR3, the full variable domain is SQTIHQWPATLVQPVGSPLSLECTVEGTSNPNLYWYRQAAGRGLQLLFYSVGIGQISSEVPQNLSASRPQDRQFILSSKKLLLSDSGFYLCAFHRGPGTEAFFGQGTRLTVV.